One and the same sample provided the 14 T cell receptor beta chains below, sequenced in a study of T cells in tuberculosis. Data came from immunoSEQ multiplex PCR; TCRdb stores just in-frame clones and leaves some out. The sample includes over 30,000 clones, 93% of them seen just once. As to time point: new active TB diagnosis, blood taken before or within 7 days of starting treatment. Sequences were derived from PBMCs, sampled at tuberculosis diagnosis. All receptors derive from an adult with tuberculosis.

The CDR3 nucleotides read TGTGCCATCAGAAACGCCGGGACAGGGGGAAGTGGTGAGCAGTTCTTC. This encodes CAIRNAGTGGSGEQFF. This chain uses TRBV10-3 with TRBJ2-1; TRBD1 agrees at 11 bases. This CDR3 has 16 residues. J was trimmed by 9 bases and V by 6 bases; bases with no gene match: 13. Germline CDR1 ENHRY, CDR2 SYGVKD.

The chain recombines TRBV4-1 with TRBJ2-3; 10 nucleotides match TRBD2. V dropped 4 bases and J dropped 1; count of bases not matched to a gene: 5. This CDR3 is built from 16 residues. Looked up from germline, CDR1 is MGHRA and CDR2 is YSYEKL. CDR3 loop: CASSLQAGGGTDTQYF. In DNA form, the CDR3 reads TGCGCCAGCAGCCTCCAAGCGGGAGGGGGCACAGATACGCAGTATTTT.

This clone was seen more than once but under ten times. The chain carries TRBV19 and TRBJ1-2, with a possible D match to TRBD1 (5 bases). V was pared by 7 bases and J by 2 bases, with 17 bases between. The length of the CDR3 is 15 residues. Per germline, CDR1 LNHDA and CDR2 SQIVND (reference sequence). The CDR3 nucleotides are TGTGCCAGTACTACATCGGGGGTGGGCAACTATGGCTACACCTTC. It codes for CASTTSGVGNYGYTF.

The chain carries TRBV6-6 and TRBJ1-2; D is perhaps TRBD1 (5 bases). Deletions cut 2 bases from V and 4 bases from J, with 14 bases between. This CDR3 has 15 residues. In germline, CDR1 is MNHNY, CDR2 SVGAGI (reference sequence). This CDR3 reads CASSYPGLDSYGYTF. The CDR3 DNA reads TGTGCCAGCAGTTACCCCGGCCTCGACAGCTATGGCTACACCTTC.

Remarks on this clone: Other DNA sequences in the sample encode the same CDR3. CDR3 sequence: CASRNRGPYGYTF. In DNA, the CDR3 is TGTGCCAGCAGAAACAGGGGGCCTTATGGCTACACCTTC. The chain uses TRBV2 and TRBJ1-2; TRBD1 agrees at 9 bases. J gave up 5 bases and V 6 bases, and 4 bases lay outside the gene matches. Germline CDR1 and CDR2: SNHLY and FYNNEI. This CDR3 has 13 residues.

The chain carries TRBV5-1 and TRBJ2-3; 11 nucleotides align to TRBD1. This CDR3 has 15 residues. Germline CDR1 reads SGHRS; CDR2 reads YFSETQ. The V and J ends lost 4 bases and 5 bases, in that order; junction bases with no gene match: 6. CDR3 DNA: TGCGCCAGCAGCGGGACAGGGGGATTGAGAGATACGCAGTATTTT. As protein: CASSGTGGLRDTQYF.

The chain couples TRBV7-2 to TRBJ2-3; 12 nucleotides match TRBD2. V lost 2 bases to trimming and J lost 0 bases; unmatched junction nucleotides: 6. The CDR3 length is 18 residues. Germline V lookup: CDR1 SGHTA, CDR2 FQGNSA. The chain's CDR3 is CASSLTTSGGSSTDTQYF. The CDR3, as DNA: TGTGCCAGCAGCTTAACAACTAGCGGGGGGTCTAGCACAGATACGCAGTATTTT.

The V and J genes are TRBV4-1 and TRBJ1-1; D possibly corresponds to TRBD1 (6 bases). The V and J ends lost 3 bases and 2 bases respectively, with 13 bases between them. The CDR3 is 15 residues long. Germline-derived CDR1 and CDR2 are MGHRA and YSYEKL. The CDR3 DNA sequence: TGCGCCAGCAGCCACGGACAGACCTCTAACACTGAAGCTTTCTTT. Its protein product is CASSHGQTSNTEAFF.

J is TRBJ2-1 and V is TRBV28, with D tentatively TRBD1 (5 bases). V lost 10 bases, J lost 5 bases, and 9 bases lay in between. CDR1 is MDHEN and CDR2 is SYDVKM in the germline V gene. The CDR3 extends over 11 amino acids. This CDR3 reads CAIQGDNEQFF. The CDR3 coding sequence is TGTGCCATCCAGGGTGACAATGAGCAGTTCTTC. The full variable domain, with the rest looked up from reference TRBV28 and TRBJ2-1, is DVKVTQSSRYLVKRTGEKVFLECVQDMDHENMFWYRQDPGLGLRLIYFSYDVKMKEKGDIPEGYSVSREKKERFSLILESASTNQTSMYLCAIQGDNEQFFGPGTRLTVL.

The chain carries TRBV7-3 and TRBJ2-3, with TRBD2 matching 7 bases. This CDR3 region has 15 residues. With 4 bases clipped from V and 0 bases from J, the junction kept 4 bases outside the gene matches. Germline CDR1 reads SGHTA; CDR2 reads FQGTGA. CDR3 in DNA: TGTGCCAGCAGCTCCGGACTAGGGAGCACAGATACGCAGTATTTT. This codes for CASSSGLGSTDTQYF.

V is TRBV30 and J is TRBJ1-1, with 11 bases identical to TRBD1. V was pared by 3 bases and J by 3 bases, with 21 bases of the junction left unmatched. The V gene's germline CDR1 is GTSNPN and CDR2 SVGIG (reference sequence). The CDR3 spans 20 residues. This CDR3 reads CAWRKGPEEWDRGIDTEAFF. Written as DNA, the CDR3 is TGTGCCTGGAGAAAAGGTCCGGAGGAGTGGGACAGGGGGATTGACACTGAAGCTTTCTTT.

This CDR3 is CASNPLEREVEAQYF. DNA for the CDR3: TGCGCCAGCAACCCGCTAGAACGGGAGGTGGAGGCGCAGTATTTT. This chain connects TRBV5-1 to TRBJ2-3, with 7 bases matching TRBD2. Germline V gene lookup returns CDR1 SGHRS and CDR2 YFSETQ. The CDR3 consists of 15 residues. Trimming at V came to 6 bases and at J to 10 bases, leaving 17 bases not matched to a gene.

The chain has TRBV5-1 and TRBJ1-2, with D possibly matching TRBD1 (6 bases). The germline V gene has CDR1 SGHRS and CDR2 YFSETQ. Trimming took off 4 bases at V and 3 bases at J, with 13 bases between the two ends. The CDR3 runs to 14 residues. CDR3 protein: CASSPAGGDYGYTF. CDR3 sequence (DNA): TGCGCCAGCAGCCCTGCGGGGGGCGACTATGGCTACACCTTC. Variable domain in full (rest from reference TRBV5-1 and TRBJ1-2): KAGVTQTPRYLIKTRGQQVTLSCSPISGHRSVSWYQQTPGQGLQFLFEYFSETQRNKGNFPGRFSGRQFSNSRSEMNVSTLELGDSALYLCASSPAGGDYGYTFGSGTRLTVV.

The chain recombines TRBV19 with TRBJ2-5, with 11 bases lining up with TRBD2. With 3 bases clipped from V and 4 bases from J, the junction kept 1 base outside the gene matches. The CDR3 length is 14 residues. Germline lookup yields CDR1 LNHDA and CDR2 SQIVND (reference sequence). The CDR3 protein is CASSISGGGETQYF. The CDR3 nucleotides are TGTGCCAGTAGTATTAGCGGGGGGGGAGAGACCCAGTACTTC.